Included here is one TCR beta chain sequence, with context. This clonotype was detected ten times or more. The specificity of this receptor is unknown. The record has no base qualities; no much larger clone is one base away. The data originate from a study of regulatory T cells in long-lasting Graves disease (dated by TCRdb to the early 2020s). Study-wide context: In the newly diagnosed Graves' disease group, patients had been taking antithyroid drugs for less than 3 months. Peripheral blood TCR sequencing and RNA sequencing compared persistent Graves' disease patients with newly diagnosed Graves' disease patients. The study was conducted in China and was registered as a clinical trial. A total of around 35 samples were covered by TCR sequencing, comprising some 13 persistent and approximately 20 newly diagnosed Graves' disease patients.

The CDR3, cysteine through phenylalanine, is 14 amino acids long. Only the CDR3 part of the read is kept: 42 bases, read in frame from the first base. From a lookup of the germline V gene (reference sequence), CDR1 and CDR2 are SEHNR and FQNEAQ. V is pared back by 5 bases and J by 0 bases, with 10 bases lying between the germline termini. The library was prepared using multiplex PCR. Sequencing used an Illumina HiSeq 4000. To build TCR beta libraries, CDR3 regions were amplified by Arm-PCR using iRepertoire HTBI primers. Before sequencing, the PCR products underwent gel purification. From the authors' description of their analysis: A total of roughly 58 TRBV and 14 TRBJ segments were identified across samples and were used for gene usage analysis of CDR3 amino acid clonotypes. Filtered high-quality paired reads were merged into contigs using COPE and FqMerger. BLAST was used to align contigs to IMGT TRBV, TRBD and TRBJ reference genes, and CDR3 was defined according to IMGT. Any clonotype with a frequency above 0.1% was counted as a highly expanded clone. Shannon entropy served as the measure of repertoire diversity, while the Gini coefficient captured V-J evenness. Clonotypes shared by more than one individual were considered public. TCRdb trimmed the raw reads at Q25, called clones with MiXCR and kept productive beta chains. Rows merge per CDR3 protein into single entries with the most common DNA and genes. These V and J calls derive from TCRdb rather than the authors' analysis. For this sample there are roughly 350,000 distinct CDR3 sequences; 16% appear just once. The ten largest clonotypes hold just under 30% of the sample.

The time point label, as the study defines it: newly diagnosed GD, antithyroid drugs for less than 3 months. For both TCR sequencing and RNA sequencing, RNA was extracted from PBMCs using TRIzol. The diagnosis of Graves' disease followed American Thyroid Association guidelines. Recruitment of patients was carried out at an endocrinology department in Xi'an, China. Each patient gave about 9.1 milliliters of peripheral blood, collected in an EDTA anticoagulant tube. Ficoll Paque Plus density gradient separation was used to isolate PBMCs, and no further T cell sorting was performed. RNA quality was checked with an Agilent 2100 Bioanalyzer and agarose gel, and concentration with a NanoDrop 2000. Broader findings and caveats from the paper: Only the TCR beta chain was sequenced and analyzed. The study examined only peripheral blood because the primary lesion, thyroid tissue, could not be accessed. Patients with persistent disease shared more public clonotypes (about 2,500) than newly diagnosed patients did (around 1,000). Lower TCR Shannon entropy and fewer highly expanded clones were observed in persistent Graves' disease patients than in newly diagnosed patients, which suggested clonal expansion. Persistent disease showed preferential use of TRBV28, TRBJ1-2 and TRBJ2-5, whereas newly diagnosed disease favored TRBV20-1 and TRBJ2-1. As a limitation, the authors acknowledged that the small sample size may reduce accuracy.

These data also formed part of another study, on T cells in Graves' hyperthyroidism and ophthalmopathy. Per the second study: Stable Graves' hyperthyroidism was defined as no progression to ophthalmopathy during 18 months of follow-up. Hyperthyroidism patients were newly diagnosed, had a disease duration of under 2 months, and were aged 18 to 65 years. Patients with uncontrolled infections, other autoimmune diseases, pregnancy or lactation were excluded. Clinical symptoms, serum thyroxine and TRAb, thyroid ultrasound, and orbital computed tomography formed the basis for the diagnoses. For the first round of RT-PCR on the TCR CDR3, the HTBI primer set was used together with the Qiagen OneStep RT-PCR kit. Most expanded thyroid clonotypes (frequency above 0.001) were also found in blood, which suggests that blood repertoires may mirror thyroid immune responses. Ophthalmopathy was separated from stable hyperthyroidism by a 13 V-J signature model, with about 86% sensitivity and 81% to 83% specificity obtained in cross-validation and 80%/75% obtained in testing. In validation, the model predicted progression to ophthalmopathy a median of about 6 months before onset, with over 60% sensitivity and almost 75% specificity. To identify distinguishing TCR V-J signatures, a discovery cohort of around 100 patients was used, comprising 43 with Graves' ophthalmopathy and 55 to 65 with stable Graves' hyperthyroidism. Prospective prediction of ophthalmopathy was tested in an independent validation cohort consisting of 18 to 20 hyperthyroidism patients and more than 15 patients who later progressed to ophthalmopathy. The approximately 100 discovery patients were randomly divided into training and test sets at a 7:3 ratio. The study also compared thyroid tissue and blood T-cell repertoires from several Graves' hyperthyroidism patients. Once sampling was done, hyperthyroidism patients were given methimazole at a starting dose of 30 mg daily, whereas ophthalmopathy patients were given high-dose intravenous methylprednisolone. A second multiplex PCR round built the libraries, followed by size selection and purification. Paired-end sequencing of the libraries was performed with 100 bp reads on an Illumina HiSeq2000. SOAPnuke was used to process the raw data, throwing out any read that contained adapters or uncalled bases, had a mean Phred below 15, or lacked an exact constant-primer or identifier match. COPE v1.2.5 was used to merge the high-quality paired reads, and each unique nucleotide sequence was defined as a clonotype. MiTCR v1.1 was used to align clonotypes to the IMGT TRBV, TRBD and TRBJ reference segments. The analysis included only V-J combinations with a frequency above 0.0001, which together covered 98% to 99.2% of the repertoires. The TCS score was defined as F50 (clonal expansion) divided by E x V (chaos), with BLOSUM62-based TCRdist calculated between CDR3 peptides within each V-J. Welch's t-statistics and random forest reduced 450 to 600 V-J features to 10 to 15, which were used in a naive Bayes classifier (R e1071). Sample size was not statistically predetermined, and investigators were not blinded to group allocation. TCR Vbeta CDR3 sequencing of 135 peripheral blood samples (43 ophthalmopathy, roughly 74 hyperthyroidism and roughly 17 progressor patients) is reported in the paper.

The chain is made from TRBV7-9 and TRBJ1-1, with the identity of the D gene unclear. This sequence originates from a man aged 35 to 55 with Graves disease. Donor details come from another sample of the same person, matched by shared clones. The specimen comprised peripheral blood mononuclear cells (PBMCs), sampled at new diagnosis, from a patient treated with antithyroid drugs. CDR3 reads: CASSRLNMNTEAFF. The nucleotide sequence is TGTGCCAGCAGCAGACTGAACATGAACACTGAAGCTTTCTTT.